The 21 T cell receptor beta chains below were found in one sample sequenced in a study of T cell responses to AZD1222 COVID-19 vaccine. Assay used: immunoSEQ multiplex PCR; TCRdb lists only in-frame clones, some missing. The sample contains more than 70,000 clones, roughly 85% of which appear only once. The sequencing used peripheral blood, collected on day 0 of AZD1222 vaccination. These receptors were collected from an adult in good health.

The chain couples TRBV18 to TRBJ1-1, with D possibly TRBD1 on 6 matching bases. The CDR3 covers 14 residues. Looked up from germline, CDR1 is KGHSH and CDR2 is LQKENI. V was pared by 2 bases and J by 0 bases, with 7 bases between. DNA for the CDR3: TGTGCCAGCTCACCAGAGGGGGTGAACACTGAAGCTTTCTTT. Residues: CASSPEGVNTEAFF.

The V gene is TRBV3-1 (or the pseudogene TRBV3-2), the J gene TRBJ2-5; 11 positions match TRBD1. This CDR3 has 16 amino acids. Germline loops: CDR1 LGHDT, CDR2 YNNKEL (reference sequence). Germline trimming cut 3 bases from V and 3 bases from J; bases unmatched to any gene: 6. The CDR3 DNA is TGTGCCAGCAGCCAGCACGGGACAGGGGGTAAAGAGACCCAGTACTTC. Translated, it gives CASSQHGTGGKETQYF.

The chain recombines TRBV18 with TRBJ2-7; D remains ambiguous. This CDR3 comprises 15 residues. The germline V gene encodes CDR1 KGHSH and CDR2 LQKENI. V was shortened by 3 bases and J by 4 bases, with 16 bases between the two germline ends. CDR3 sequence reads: CASSPRSDIGYEQYF. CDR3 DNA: TGTGCCAGCTCACCGAGAAGTGATATAGGATACGAGCAGTACTTC.

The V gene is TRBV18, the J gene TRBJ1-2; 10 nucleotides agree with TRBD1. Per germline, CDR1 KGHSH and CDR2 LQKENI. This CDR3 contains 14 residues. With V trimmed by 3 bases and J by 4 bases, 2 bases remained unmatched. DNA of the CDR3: TGTGCCAGCTCACCGGGACAGGGGATCTATGGCTACACCTTC. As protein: CASSPGQGIYGYTF.

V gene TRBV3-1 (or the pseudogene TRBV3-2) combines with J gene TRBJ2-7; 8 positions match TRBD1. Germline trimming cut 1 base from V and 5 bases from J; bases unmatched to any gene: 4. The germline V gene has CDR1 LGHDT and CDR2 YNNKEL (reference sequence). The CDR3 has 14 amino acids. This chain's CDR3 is CASSQAGGMDEQYF. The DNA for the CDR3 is TGTGCCAGCAGCCAAGCAGGGGGCATGGACGAGCAGTACTTC.

CDR3 in DNA: TGCGCCAGCACCGCGCCGGAGGGGGCAGAGACCCAGTACTTC. Translated, it gives CASTAPEGAETQYF. The rearrangement joins TRBV5-1 to TRBJ2-5, with D perhaps matching TRBD1 (7 bases). This CDR3 has 14 amino acids. V was clipped by 6 bases and J by 4 bases, with 16 bases between them. Germline CDR1 reads SGHRS; CDR2 reads YFSETQ. Drawing the rest from reference TRBV5-1 and TRBJ2-5, the complete variable domain is KAGVTQTPRYLIKTRGQQVTLSCSPISGHRSVSWYQQTPGQGLQFLFEYFSETQRNKGNFPGRFSGRQFSNSRSEMNVSTLELGDSALYLCASTAPEGAETQYFGPGTRLLVL.

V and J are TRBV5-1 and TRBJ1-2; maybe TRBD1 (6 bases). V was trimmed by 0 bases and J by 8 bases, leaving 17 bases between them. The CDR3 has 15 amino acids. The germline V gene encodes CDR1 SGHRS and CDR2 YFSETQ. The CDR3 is CASSLEGEGFRGYTF. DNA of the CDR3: TGCGCCAGCAGCTTGGAGGGGGAAGGTTTTCGGGGCTACACCTTC.

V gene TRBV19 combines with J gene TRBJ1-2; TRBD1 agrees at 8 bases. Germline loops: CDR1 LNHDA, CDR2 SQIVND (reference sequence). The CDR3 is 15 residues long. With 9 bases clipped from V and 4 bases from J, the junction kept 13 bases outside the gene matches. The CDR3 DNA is TGTGCCAGCAAGGACAGGGAGGGCTTGGTCTATGGCTACACCTTC. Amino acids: CASKDREGLVYGYTF.

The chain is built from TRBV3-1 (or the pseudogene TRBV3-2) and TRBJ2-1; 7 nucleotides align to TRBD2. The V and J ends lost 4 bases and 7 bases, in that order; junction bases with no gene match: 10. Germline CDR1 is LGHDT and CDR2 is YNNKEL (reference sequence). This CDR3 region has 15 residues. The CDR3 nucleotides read TGTGCCAGCAGCCCGCGTTCACGGCGGGAGAATGAGCAGTTCTTC. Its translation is CASSPRSRRENEQFF.

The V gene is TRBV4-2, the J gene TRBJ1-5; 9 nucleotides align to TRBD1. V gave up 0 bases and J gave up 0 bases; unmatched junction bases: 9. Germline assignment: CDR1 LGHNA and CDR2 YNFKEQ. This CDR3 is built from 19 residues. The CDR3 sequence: CASSQDYWTGVDSNQPQHF. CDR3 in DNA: TGTGCCAGCAGCCAAGACTACTGGACAGGGGTCGATAGCAATCAGCCCCAGCATTTT.

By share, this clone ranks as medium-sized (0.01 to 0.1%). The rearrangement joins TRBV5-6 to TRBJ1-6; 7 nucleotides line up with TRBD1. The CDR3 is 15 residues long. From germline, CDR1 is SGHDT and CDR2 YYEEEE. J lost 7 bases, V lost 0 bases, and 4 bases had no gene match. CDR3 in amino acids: CASSLVQGDNSPLHF. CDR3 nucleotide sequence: TGTGCCAGCAGCTTGGTTCAGGGGGACAATTCACCCCTCCACTTT.

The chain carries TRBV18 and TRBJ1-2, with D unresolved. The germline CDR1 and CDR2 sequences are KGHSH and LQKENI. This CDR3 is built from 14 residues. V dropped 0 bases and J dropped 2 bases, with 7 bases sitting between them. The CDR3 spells CASSPPWTNYGYTF. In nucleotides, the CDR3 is TGTGCCAGCTCACCACCATGGACGAACTATGGCTACACCTTC.

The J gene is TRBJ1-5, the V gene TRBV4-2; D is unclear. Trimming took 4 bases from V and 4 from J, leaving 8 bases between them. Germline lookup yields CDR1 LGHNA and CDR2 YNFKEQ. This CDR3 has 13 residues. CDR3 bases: TGTGCCAGCAGCCCCATTGTTAATCAGCCCCAGCATTTT. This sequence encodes CASSPIVNQPQHF.

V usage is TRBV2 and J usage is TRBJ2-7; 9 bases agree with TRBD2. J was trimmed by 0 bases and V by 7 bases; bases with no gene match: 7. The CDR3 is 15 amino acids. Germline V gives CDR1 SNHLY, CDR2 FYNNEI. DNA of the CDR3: TGTGCCAGCACTGAGACTAGCGGAGTCTCCTACGAGCAGTACTTC. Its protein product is CASTETSGVSYEQYF.

The CDR3 loop reads CASSARVGATSSGNTIYF. The CDR3, as DNA: TGTGCCAGCAGCGCCAGGGTTGGGGCTACTAGCTCTGGAAACACCATATATTTT. The chain uses TRBV7-9 and TRBJ1-3, with D tentatively TRBD1 (5 bases). Germline CDR1 and CDR2: SEHNR and FQNEAQ (reference sequence). Trimming took 5 bases from V and 0 from J, leaving 20 bases between them. There are 18 residues in the CDR3.

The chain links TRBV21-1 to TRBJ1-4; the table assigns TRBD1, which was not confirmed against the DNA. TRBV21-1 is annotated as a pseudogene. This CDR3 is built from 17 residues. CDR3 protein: CASSKARDIATNEKLFF. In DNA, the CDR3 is TGTGCCAGCAGCAAAGCCAGGGACATTGCAACTAATGAAAAACTGTTTTTT.

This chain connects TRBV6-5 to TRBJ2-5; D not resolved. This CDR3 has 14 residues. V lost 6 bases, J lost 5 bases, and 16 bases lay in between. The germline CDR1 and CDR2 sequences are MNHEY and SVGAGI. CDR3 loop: CASRIGKTGETQYF. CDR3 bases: TGTGCCAGCAGAATTGGGAAAACCGGGGAGACCCAGTACTTC.

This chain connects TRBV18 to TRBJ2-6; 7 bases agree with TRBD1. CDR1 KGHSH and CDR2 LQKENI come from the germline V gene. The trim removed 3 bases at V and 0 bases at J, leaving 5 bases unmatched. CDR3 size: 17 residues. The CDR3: CASSPAGTASGANVLTF. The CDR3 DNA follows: TGTGCCAGCTCACCCGCCGGGACAGCCTCTGGGGCCAACGTCCTGACTTTC. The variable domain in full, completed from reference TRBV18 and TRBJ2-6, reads NAGVMQNPRHLVRRRGQEARLRCSPMKGHSHVYWYRQLPEEGLKFMVYLQKENIIDESGMPKERFSAEFPKEGPSILRIQQVVRGDSAAYFCASSPAGTASGANVLTFGAGSRLTVL.

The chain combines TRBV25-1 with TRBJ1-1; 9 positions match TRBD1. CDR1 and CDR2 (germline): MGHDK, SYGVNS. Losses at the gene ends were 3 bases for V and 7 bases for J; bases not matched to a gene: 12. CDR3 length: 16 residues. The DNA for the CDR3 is TGTGCCAGCAGTGATCCCGGACAGGGGTGGGGTGATGAAGCTTTCTTT. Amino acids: CASSDPGQGWGDEAFF.

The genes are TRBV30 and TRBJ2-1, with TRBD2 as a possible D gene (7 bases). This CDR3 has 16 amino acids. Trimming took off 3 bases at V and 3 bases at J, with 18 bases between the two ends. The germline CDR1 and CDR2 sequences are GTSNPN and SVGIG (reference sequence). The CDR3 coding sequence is TGTGCCTGGAGAGGGAGGGGGGACCTCCGCTACAATGAGCAGTTCTTC. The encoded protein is CAWRGRGDLRYNEQFF.

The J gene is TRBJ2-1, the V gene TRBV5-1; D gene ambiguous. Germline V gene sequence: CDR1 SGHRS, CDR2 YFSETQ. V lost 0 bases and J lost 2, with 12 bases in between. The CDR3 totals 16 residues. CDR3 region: CASSLEPSSPYNEQFF. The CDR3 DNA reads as TGCGCCAGCAGCTTGGAACCCAGCAGCCCCTACAATGAGCAGTTCTTC.